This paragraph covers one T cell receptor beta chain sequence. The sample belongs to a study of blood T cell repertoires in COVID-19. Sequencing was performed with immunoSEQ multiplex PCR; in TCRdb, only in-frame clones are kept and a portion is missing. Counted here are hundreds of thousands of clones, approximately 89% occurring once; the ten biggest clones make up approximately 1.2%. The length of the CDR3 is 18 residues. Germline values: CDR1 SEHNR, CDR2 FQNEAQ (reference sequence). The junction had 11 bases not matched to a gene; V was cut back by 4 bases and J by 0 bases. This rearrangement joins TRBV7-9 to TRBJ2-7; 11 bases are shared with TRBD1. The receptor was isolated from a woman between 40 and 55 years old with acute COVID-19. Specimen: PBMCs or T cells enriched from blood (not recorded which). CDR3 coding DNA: TGTGCCAGCAGCTCATCCGGGACAGGGGGTTCTTACTCCTACGAGCAGTACTTC. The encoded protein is CASSSSGTGGSYSYEQYF.